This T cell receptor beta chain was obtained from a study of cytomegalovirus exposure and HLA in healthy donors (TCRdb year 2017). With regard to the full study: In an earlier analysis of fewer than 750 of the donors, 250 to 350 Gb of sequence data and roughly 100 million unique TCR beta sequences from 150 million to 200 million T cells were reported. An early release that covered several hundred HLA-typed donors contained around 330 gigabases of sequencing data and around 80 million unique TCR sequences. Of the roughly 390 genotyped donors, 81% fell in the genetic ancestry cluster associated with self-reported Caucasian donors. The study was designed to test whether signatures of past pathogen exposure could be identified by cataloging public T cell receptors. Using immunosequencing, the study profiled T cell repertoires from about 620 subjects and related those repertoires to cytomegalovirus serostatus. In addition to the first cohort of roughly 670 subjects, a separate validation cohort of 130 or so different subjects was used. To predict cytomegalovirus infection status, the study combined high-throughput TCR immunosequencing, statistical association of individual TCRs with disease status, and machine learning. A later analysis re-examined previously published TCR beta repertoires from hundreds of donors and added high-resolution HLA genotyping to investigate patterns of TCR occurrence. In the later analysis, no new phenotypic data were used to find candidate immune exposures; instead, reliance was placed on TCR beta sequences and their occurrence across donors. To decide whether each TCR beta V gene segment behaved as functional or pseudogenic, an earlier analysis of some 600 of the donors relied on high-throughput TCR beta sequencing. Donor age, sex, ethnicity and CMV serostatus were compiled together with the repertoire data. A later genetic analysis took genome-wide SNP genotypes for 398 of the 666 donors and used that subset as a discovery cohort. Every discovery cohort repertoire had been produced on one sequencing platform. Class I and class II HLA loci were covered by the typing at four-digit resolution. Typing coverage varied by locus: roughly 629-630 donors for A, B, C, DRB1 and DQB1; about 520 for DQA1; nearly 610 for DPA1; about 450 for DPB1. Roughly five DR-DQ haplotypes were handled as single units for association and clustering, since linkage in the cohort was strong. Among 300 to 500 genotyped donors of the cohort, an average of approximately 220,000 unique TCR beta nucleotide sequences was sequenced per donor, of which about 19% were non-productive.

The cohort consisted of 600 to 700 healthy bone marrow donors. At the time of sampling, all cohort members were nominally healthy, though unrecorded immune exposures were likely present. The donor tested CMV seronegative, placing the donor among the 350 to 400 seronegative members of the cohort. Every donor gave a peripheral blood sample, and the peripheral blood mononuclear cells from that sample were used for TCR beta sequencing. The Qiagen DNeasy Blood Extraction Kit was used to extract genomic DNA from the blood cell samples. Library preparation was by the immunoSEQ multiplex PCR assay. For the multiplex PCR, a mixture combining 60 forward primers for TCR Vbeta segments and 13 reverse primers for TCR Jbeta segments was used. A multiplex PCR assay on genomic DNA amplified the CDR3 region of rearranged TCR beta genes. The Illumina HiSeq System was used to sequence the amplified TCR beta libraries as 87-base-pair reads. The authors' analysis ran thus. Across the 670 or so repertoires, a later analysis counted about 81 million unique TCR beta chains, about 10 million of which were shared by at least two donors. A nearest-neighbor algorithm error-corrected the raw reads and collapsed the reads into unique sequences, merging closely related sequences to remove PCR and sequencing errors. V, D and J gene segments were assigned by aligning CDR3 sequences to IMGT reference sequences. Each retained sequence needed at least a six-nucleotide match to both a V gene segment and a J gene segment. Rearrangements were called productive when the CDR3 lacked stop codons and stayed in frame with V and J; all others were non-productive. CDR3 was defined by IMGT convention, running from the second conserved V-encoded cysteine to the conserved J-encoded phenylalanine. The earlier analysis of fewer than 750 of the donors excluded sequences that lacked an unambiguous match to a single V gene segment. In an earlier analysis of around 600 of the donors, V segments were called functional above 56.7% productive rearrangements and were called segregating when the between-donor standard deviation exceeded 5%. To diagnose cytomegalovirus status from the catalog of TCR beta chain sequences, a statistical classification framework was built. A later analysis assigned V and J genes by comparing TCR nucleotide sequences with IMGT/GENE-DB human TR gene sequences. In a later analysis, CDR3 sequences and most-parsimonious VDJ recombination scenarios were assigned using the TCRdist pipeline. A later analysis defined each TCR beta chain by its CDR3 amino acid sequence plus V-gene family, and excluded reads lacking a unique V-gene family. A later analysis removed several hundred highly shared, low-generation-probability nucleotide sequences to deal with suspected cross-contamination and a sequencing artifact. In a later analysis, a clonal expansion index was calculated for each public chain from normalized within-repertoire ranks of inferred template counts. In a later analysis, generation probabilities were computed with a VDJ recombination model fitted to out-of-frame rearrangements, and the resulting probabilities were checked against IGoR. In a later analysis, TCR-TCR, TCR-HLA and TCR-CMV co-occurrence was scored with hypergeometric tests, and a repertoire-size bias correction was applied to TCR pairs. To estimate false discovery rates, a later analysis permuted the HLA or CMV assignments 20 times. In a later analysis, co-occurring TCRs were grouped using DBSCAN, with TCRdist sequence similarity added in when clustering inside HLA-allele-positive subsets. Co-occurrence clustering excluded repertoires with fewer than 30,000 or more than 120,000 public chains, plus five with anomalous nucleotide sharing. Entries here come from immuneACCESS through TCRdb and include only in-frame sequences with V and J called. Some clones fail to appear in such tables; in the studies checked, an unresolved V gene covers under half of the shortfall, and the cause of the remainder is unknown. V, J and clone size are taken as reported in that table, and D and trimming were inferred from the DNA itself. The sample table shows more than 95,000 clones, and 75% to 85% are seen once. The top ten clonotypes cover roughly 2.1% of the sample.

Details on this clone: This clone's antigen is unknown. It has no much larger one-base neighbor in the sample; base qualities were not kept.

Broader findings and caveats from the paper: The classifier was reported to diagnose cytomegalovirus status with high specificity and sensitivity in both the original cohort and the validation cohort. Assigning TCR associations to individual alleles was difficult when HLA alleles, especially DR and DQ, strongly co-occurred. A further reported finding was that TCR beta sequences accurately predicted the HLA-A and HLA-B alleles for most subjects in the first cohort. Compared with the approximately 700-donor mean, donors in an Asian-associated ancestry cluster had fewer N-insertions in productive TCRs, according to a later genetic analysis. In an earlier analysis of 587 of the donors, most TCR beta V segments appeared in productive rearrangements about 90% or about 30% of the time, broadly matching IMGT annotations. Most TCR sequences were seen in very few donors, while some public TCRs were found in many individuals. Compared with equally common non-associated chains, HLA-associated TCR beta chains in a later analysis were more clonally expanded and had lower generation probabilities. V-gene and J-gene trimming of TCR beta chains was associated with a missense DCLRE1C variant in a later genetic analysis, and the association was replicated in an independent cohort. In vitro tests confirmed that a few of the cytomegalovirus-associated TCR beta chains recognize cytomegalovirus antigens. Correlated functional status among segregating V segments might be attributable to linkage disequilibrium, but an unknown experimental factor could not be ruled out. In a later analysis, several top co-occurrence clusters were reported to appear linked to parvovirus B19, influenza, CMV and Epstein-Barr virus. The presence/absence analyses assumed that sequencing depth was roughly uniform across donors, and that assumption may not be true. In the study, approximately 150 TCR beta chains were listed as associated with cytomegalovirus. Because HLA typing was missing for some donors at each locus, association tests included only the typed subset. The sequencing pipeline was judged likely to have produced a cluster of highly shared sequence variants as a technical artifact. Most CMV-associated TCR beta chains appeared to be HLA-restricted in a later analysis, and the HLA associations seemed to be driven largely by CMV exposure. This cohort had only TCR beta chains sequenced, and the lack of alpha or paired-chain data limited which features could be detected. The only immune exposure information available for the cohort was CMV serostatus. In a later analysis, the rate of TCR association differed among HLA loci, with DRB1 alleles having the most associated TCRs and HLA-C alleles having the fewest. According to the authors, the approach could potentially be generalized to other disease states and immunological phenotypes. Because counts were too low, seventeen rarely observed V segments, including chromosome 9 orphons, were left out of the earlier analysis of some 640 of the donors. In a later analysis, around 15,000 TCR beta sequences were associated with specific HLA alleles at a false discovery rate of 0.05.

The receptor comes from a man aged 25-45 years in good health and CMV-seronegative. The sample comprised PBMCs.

CDR3 reads: CASSLGPGSGGIYNEQFF. The nucleotide sequence is TGTGCCAGCAGCTTAGGCCCCGGGAGTGGAGGTATCTACAATGAGCAGTTCTTC. The V gene is TRBV7-2 and the J gene is TRBJ2-1; TRBD2 is a possible D gene, resting on 6 matching bases. The junction carries 19 bases between V and J, which are trimmed by 1 base and 3 bases respectively. Counted from cysteine to phenylalanine, this CDR3 has 18 amino acids. Just the 54-base CDR3 DNA is kept, in frame starting at base 1. Looking up the germline V gene yields CDR1 SGHTA and CDR2 FQGNSA.